Following are 12 T cell receptor beta chains from one sample sequenced in a study of beta chain features in type 1 diabetes. The study, taken as a whole, reports: All four CD4+ subsets of Type 1 diabetes patients contained TCRB CDR3s that were moderately but significantly shorter.

No antigen has been identified for these receptors. TCRB transcripts that were expressed got sequenced, as all of the isolated RNA had been reverse transcribed. Sequencing was performed with immunoSEQ multiplex PCR; in TCRdb, only in-frame clones are kept and a portion is missing. This table holds more than 120,000 clones, approximately 13% found once. Source material: central memory CD4+ T cells from blood. These receptors were collected from a man aged 18-30 years with type 1 diabetes.

The chain employs TRBV7-9 and TRBJ1-2; no clear D. The CDR3 spans 15 residues. The V gene's germline CDR1 is SEHNR and CDR2 FQNEAQ (reference sequence). Trimming took off 0 bases at V and 5 bases at J, with 13 bases between the two ends. CDR3 DNA: TGTGCCAGCAGCTTAGCCGAGGCGGGAAATTATGGCTACACCTTC. Its translation is CASSLAEAGNYGYTF.

This rearrangement joins TRBV7-8 to TRBJ2-7, with 8 positions matching TRBD1. The germline gives CDR1 SGHVS, CDR2 FQNEAQ. This CDR3 has 14 amino acids. Germline trimming cut 8 bases from V and 1 base from J; bases unmatched to any gene: 7. The CDR3 bases are TGTGCCAGCCTAACAGGGGGAAATTCCTACGAGCAGTACTTC. It translates to CASLTGGNSYEQYF.

The CDR3 coding sequence is TGTGCCAGCTCTAAGACAGGGGGGTACGAGCAGTACTTC. Translating it yields CASSKTGGYEQYF. The chain employs TRBV11-3 and TRBJ2-7, with 9 bases matching TRBD1. Losses at the gene ends were 8 bases for V and 4 bases for J; bases not matched to a gene: 6. Per germline, CDR1 SGHNT and CDR2 YENEEA. This CDR3 is built from 13 residues.

This clone has ten or more counts. The rearrangement uses TRBV7-9 and TRBJ2-1, with 8 nucleotides matching TRBD2. Germline V gene data show CDR1 as SEHNR and CDR2 as FQNEAQ (reference sequence). Trimming took 5 bases from V and 7 from J; bases not matched to a gene: 7. This CDR3 region has 14 residues. The CDR3 coding sequence is TGTGCCAGCAGCCCGAGGGCTAGCGGGAATGAGCAGTTCTTC. Translating gives CASSPRASGNEQFF.

As for this clone: In the same sample, other DNA sequences code for this CDR3. This chain joins TRBV7-9 and TRBJ2-5; D unclear. Germline lookup yields CDR1 SEHNR and CDR2 FQNEAQ (reference sequence). The V gene lost 3 bases and the J gene lost 1 base, with 6 bases spanning the gap. The CDR3 length is 13 residues. CDR3 amino acids: CASSFGGQETQYF. The CDR3 DNA is TGTGCCAGCAGCTTCGGCGGCCAAGAGACCCAGTACTTC.

The chain carries TRBV15 and TRBJ1-6; possible D gene TRBD1, 5 bases. Trimming cost V 0 bases and J 9 bases, with 18 bases left between them. The CDR3 has 17 amino acids. Germline V gene sequence: CDR1 LNHNV, CDR2 YYDKDF (reference sequence). CDR3 residues: CATSRDRDPLGGSPLHF. In DNA form, the CDR3 reads TGTGCCACCAGCAGAGATCGGGACCCCCTCGGAGGTTCACCCCTCCACTTT.

The chain carries TRBV15 and TRBJ2-5; D unclear. V dropped 0 bases and J dropped 2 bases, with 10 bases sitting between them. This CDR3 has 15 amino acids. Germline V CDR1 and CDR2: LNHNV, YYDKDF (reference sequence). The CDR3 DNA follows: TGTGCCACCAGCAGAGATCCGGCAGATCAAGAGACCCAGTACTTC. Translating gives CATSRDPADQETQYF.

J is TRBJ2-3 and V is TRBV12-5; D ambiguous. The germline V and J ends were trimmed by 6 bases and 3 bases, with 7 bases remaining between them. CDR3 length equals 12 residues. In germline, CDR1 is LGHNT, CDR2 FRNRAP. In nucleotides, the CDR3 is TGTGCTAGTGGGGGTAATACAGATACGCAGTATTTT. This sequence encodes CASGGNTDTQYF.

The CDR3 loop is CASSRDVYGYTF. The CDR3 DNA reads as TGTGCCAGTAGTAGGGACGTCTATGGCTACACCTTC. The genes are TRBV19 and TRBJ1-2; possibly TRBD1 for D (5 bases). The V and J ends lost 4 bases and 4 bases respectively, with 7 bases between them. CDR1 is LNHDA and CDR2 is SQIVND in the germline V gene (reference sequence). CDR3 size: 12 residues.

This clone was counted only a few times. The V gene is TRBV30, the J gene TRBJ2-1; weak D call: TRBD1 (5 bases). Between the trimmed V and J ends, which lost 7 bases and 6 bases, there was a span of 10 bases. Per germline, CDR1 GTSNPN and CDR2 SVGIG (reference sequence). The CDR3 is 11 residues long. CDR3 DNA sequence: TGTGCCTTCGCTACAGGCAATGAGCAGTTCTTC. This translates into CAFATGNEQFF.

CDR3 loop: CASSIEATGDLYNEQFF. CDR3 nucleotides: TGTGCCAGTAGTATAGAGGCAACAGGGGACCTCTACAATGAGCAGTTCTTC. V usage is TRBV19 and J usage is TRBJ2-1, with 7 positions matching TRBD1. CDR3 length: 17 amino acids. The germline CDR1 and CDR2 sequences are LNHDA and SQIVND (reference sequence). The junction had 8 bases not matched to a gene; V was cut back by 0 bases and J by 3 bases.

The sample holds a few counts of this clone. The rearrangement links TRBV6-5 to TRBJ2-3; D is unclear. Looked up from germline, CDR1 is MNHEY and CDR2 is SVGAGI. This CDR3 is built from 14 residues. Trimming took 4 bases from V and 1 from J, leaving 9 bases between them. Here the CDR3 reads CASSWKVGTDTQYF. CDR3 in DNA: TGTGCCAGCAGTTGGAAGGTGGGCACAGATACGCAGTATTTT.